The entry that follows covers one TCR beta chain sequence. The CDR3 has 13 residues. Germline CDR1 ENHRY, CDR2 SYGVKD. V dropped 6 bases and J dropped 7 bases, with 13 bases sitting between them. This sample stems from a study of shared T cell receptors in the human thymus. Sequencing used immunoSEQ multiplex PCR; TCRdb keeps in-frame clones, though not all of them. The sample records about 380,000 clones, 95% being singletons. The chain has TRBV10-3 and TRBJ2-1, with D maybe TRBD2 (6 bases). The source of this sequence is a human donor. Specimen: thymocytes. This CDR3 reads CAIREGTVNEQFF. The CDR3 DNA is TGTGCCATCAGGGAAGGGACTGTTAATGAGCAGTTCTTC.